The clone carrying this T cell receptor (beta chain) was observed a handful of times. Its antigen is undetermined. Germline CDR1 and CDR2: KGHSH and LQKENI. The CDR3 spans 14 residues. The V and J ends lost 2 bases and 7 bases respectively, with 12 bases between them. This entry belongs to a study of T-cell reconstitution after alpha-beta-depleted transplantation in children. Overall study findings and caveats: Approximately two months post-transplant, alpha-beta T cells reportedly originated from several hundred expanded graft clones. Some patients' high day-60 TCRbeta diversity was traced to surviving recipient T cells and thymic progenitors. Counts and diversity of T cells one year after transplant came mostly from newly produced T cells.

Unique molecular identifiers were used in preparing the TCRbeta library. Each CDR3 protein is one row after TCRdb ran MiXCR on the PCR reads. This repertoire shows just over 950,000 distinct CDR3 sequences, roughly 29% found once; its top ten account for over 25%. The starting material was PBMCs, mostly from graft donor cells, obtained 360 days after TCRalphabeta/CD19-depleted stem cell transplant. The V call is TRBV18, the J call TRBJ2-1, with D possibly TRBD1 on 8 matching bases. The TCR comes from a boy in the first two years of life who had a stem cell transplant for SCID, so the T cells may come from the graft donor. Written as DNA, the CDR3 is TGTGCCAGCTCACCATCACAGGGGGGGAATGAGCAGTTCTTC. Protein sequence: CASSPSQGGNEQFF. The variable domain in full, with the rest retrieved from reference TRBV18 and TRBJ2-1, is NAGVMQNPRHLVRRRGQEARLRCSPMKGHSHVYWYRQLPEEGLKFMVYLQKENIIDESGMPKERFSAEFPKEGPSILRIQQVVRGDSAAYFCASSPSQGGNEQFFGPGTRLTVL.